This T cell receptor beta chain was sequenced in a study of blood T cell repertoires in COVID-19. Data came from immunoSEQ multiplex PCR; TCRdb stores just in-frame clones and leaves some out. The table includes approximately 180,000 clones, around 90% detected once. The CDR3 is made up of 15 amino acids. Germline V gives CDR1 MGHRA, CDR2 YSYEKL. Trimming took 0 bases from V and 9 from J, leaving 15 bases between them. Sequencing used peripheral blood. The sequence came from a man aged 45-65 years with acute or convalescent COVID-19. This sequence joins TRBV4-1 and TRBJ2-1; possibly TRBD2 for D (7 bases). CDR3 coding DNA: TGCGCCAGCAGCCAAGAGGGGGGGGGCCTCGGTGAGCAGTTCTTC. This gives the protein CASSQEGGGLGEQFF.